The TCR beta chain described here comes from a study of blood T cell repertoires in COVID-19. Study context: In each case, the material was cDNA or gDNA derived from T cells, B-cell-depleted T cells, or PBMCs.

In the authors' workflow: Estimation of nucleated cell counts relied on the amplification of reference gene primers. Assay: immunoSEQ multiplex PCR; the TCRdb copy retains only in-frame clones and omits some. V, J and clone size reflect that table, while D and trimming were determined from the DNA. This table holds approximately 250,000 clones, approximately 89% found once. This CDR3 is built from 16 residues. Trimming pared 3 bases from V and 3 bases from J, leaving 12 bases between. CDR1 SNHLY and CDR2 FYNNEI come from the germline V gene. Sequenced material: peripheral blood. This sequence joins TRBV2 and TRBJ2-6; the D gene is possibly TRBD2 (5 bases). The origin of this receptor is a woman in her seventies with COVID-19, enrolled during active disease. CDR3 sequence reads: CASSEAGGFGANVLTF. The CDR3 nucleotides are TGTGCCAGCAGTGAGGCAGGAGGATTTGGGGCCAACGTCCTGACTTTC.